The 28 T cell receptor beta chains below come from one sample, sequenced in a study of blood T cell repertoires in COVID-19. Some clones are missing from TCRdb's copy, which holds only in-frame ones; the method was immunoSEQ multiplex PCR. The sample carries under 400,000 clones, roughly 89% recorded once. Sequenced input: peripheral blood. The receptors stem from a woman aged 55-75 years with COVID-19, enrolled during active disease.

The CDR3 sequence is CAISGGGTTSTEAFF. CDR3 in DNA: TGTGCCATCAGTGGGGGGGGTACGACGAGCACTGAAGCTTTCTTT. J is TRBJ1-1 and V is TRBV10-3, with a tentative D call TRBD1 (5 bases). Germline CDR1 is ENHRY and CDR2 is SYGVKD. The V and J ends lost 4 bases and 4 bases respectively, with 16 bases between them. The CDR3 runs to 15 residues.

V and J are TRBV28 and TRBJ1-5; D gene ambiguous. Germline CDR1 reads MDHEN; CDR2 reads SYDVKM. Trimming removed 2 bases at V and 3 bases at J, with 5 bases between. The CDR3 runs 13 residues. The CDR3 spells CASSLQVNQPQHF. The CDR3 DNA follows: TGTGCCAGCAGTTTACAGGTCAATCAGCCCCAGCATTTT.

The rearrangement joins TRBV21-1 to TRBJ1-4. TRBV21-1 is given as a pseudogene. CDR3 length: 10 residues. The CDR3 DNA sequence: TGTGCCAGTCTGAATGAAAAACTGTTTTTT. Its protein is CASLNEKLFF.

The chain couples TRBV3-1 (or the pseudogene TRBV3-2) to TRBJ1-1; D is unclear. CDR3 length equals 13 residues. V lost 3 bases, J lost 6 bases, and 11 bases lay in between. Germline values: CDR1 LGHDT, CDR2 YNNKEL (reference sequence). Here the CDR3 reads CASSQGGRAEAFF. CDR3 nucleotides: TGTGCCAGCAGCCAGGGTGGGAGGGCTGAAGCTTTCTTT.

A single count supports this clone. This chain connects TRBV9 to TRBJ2-5, with 7 positions matching TRBD1. The CDR3 sequence is 13 residues long. Germline V lookup: CDR1 SGDLS, CDR2 YYNGEE. J gave up 5 bases and V 4 bases, and 5 bases lay outside the gene matches. The CDR3 region has the DNA TGTGCCAGCAGCACGACAGGGCACGAGACCCAGTACTTC. It encodes CASSTTGHETQYF.

The rearrangement uses TRBV7-6 and TRBJ2-2, with 7 positions matching TRBD2. Trimming removed 3 bases from V and 1 base from J; junction bases left unmatched: 2. The CDR3 loop spans 15 amino acids. Germline V lookup: CDR1 SGHVS, CDR2 FNYEAQ. CDR3 in amino acids: CASSFAGENTGELFF. The CDR3 DNA is TGTGCCAGCAGCTTCGCGGGGGAGAACACCGGGGAGCTGTTTTTT.

This chain links TRBV7-2 with TRBJ2-1, with 11 bases matching TRBD2. The length of the CDR3 is 16 residues. Germline trimming cut 6 bases from V and 2 bases from J; bases unmatched to any gene: 6. CDR1 is SGHTA, CDR2 FQGNSA, per germline. DNA of the CDR3: TGTGCCAGCAGTAGACTAGCGGGGAGCACCTACAATGAGCAGTTCTTC. The encoded protein is CASSRLAGSTYNEQFF. Complete variable domain (other parts from reference TRBV7-2 and TRBJ2-1): GAGVSQSPSNKVTEKGKDVELRCDPISGHTALYWYRQSLGQGLEFLIYFQGNSAPDKSGLPSDRFSAERTGGSVSTLTIQRTQQEDSAVYLCASSRLAGSTYNEQFFGPGTRLTVL.

J is TRBJ2-2 and V is TRBV7-9; maybe TRBD1 (6 bases). The CDR3 runs to 18 residues. V was clipped by 1 base and J by 2 bases, with 17 bases between them. Germline CDR1 and CDR2: SEHNR and FQNEAQ (reference sequence). CDR3 sequence reads: CASSLGPGAEYNTGELFF. CDR3 in DNA: TGTGCCAGCAGCTTAGGTCCAGGGGCGGAATATAACACCGGGGAGCTGTTTTTT.

V gene TRBV12-3 or TRBV12-4 combines with J gene TRBJ2-2; 7 nucleotides line up with TRBD2. This CDR3 is 13 amino acids long. V lost 8 bases, J lost 7 bases, and 7 bases stayed unmatched. The CDR3 protein is CASGGGLGGELFF. The CDR3 DNA sequence: TGTGCCAGCGGGGGGGGACTGGGCGGGGAGCTGTTTTTT.

The chain joins TRBV15 to TRBJ2-7; 8 nucleotides agree with TRBD1. The CDR3 is 20 residues long. With 0 bases clipped from V and 5 bases from J, the junction kept 21 bases outside the gene matches. Germline CDR1 is LNHNV and CDR2 is YYDKDF (reference sequence). CDR3: CATSRELNGLSGTGNNEQYF. The CDR3 DNA is TGTGCCACCAGCAGAGAACTTAACGGACTTTCCGGGACAGGTAACAACGAGCAGTACTTC.

The chain couples TRBV7-2 to TRBJ2-7; D is unresolved. Germline-derived CDR1 and CDR2 are SGHTA and FQGNSA. V lost 1 base to trimming and J lost 5 bases, with 12 bases between them. The CDR3 length is 14 residues. CDR3 amino acids: CASSLVGVTDEQYF. The CDR3 DNA reads as TGTGCCAGCAGCTTAGTAGGAGTTACGGACGAGCAGTACTTC.

The J gene is TRBJ2-5, the V gene TRBV19; TRBD2 matches at 8 bases. In germline, CDR1 is LNHDA, CDR2 SQIVND (reference sequence). The CDR3 totals 14 residues. The trim removed 6 bases at V and 5 bases at J, leaving 8 bases unmatched. Written as DNA, the CDR3 is TGTGCCAGTAGCCGGGCGGGGGGCGCGGAGACCCAGTACTTC. It yields the protein CASSRAGGAETQYF.

J is TRBJ2-7 and V is TRBV3-1 (or the pseudogene TRBV3-2), with D possibly being TRBD1 (5 bases). Germline values: CDR1 LGHDT, CDR2 YNNKEL (reference sequence). The CDR3 length is 12 residues. The V gene lost 7 bases and the J gene lost 7 bases, with 14 bases spanning the gap. The CDR3 protein is CASNSRVGEQYF. DNA for the CDR3: TGTGCCAGCAATAGCAGGGTAGGGGAGCAGTACTTC.

This clone was detected only once. The chain has TRBV5-8 and TRBJ2-6, with D uncertain. The V end lost 2 bases, the J end lost 0 bases, and 6 bases lay between the germline ends. The CDR3 sequence is 15 residues long. The germline gives CDR1 SGHTS, CDR2 YDEGEE. The CDR3 spells CASSFQDSGANVLTF. The CDR3 coding sequence is TGTGCCAGCAGCTTTCAGGACTCTGGGGCCAACGTCCTGACTTTC.

This clone was detected once. The chain recombines TRBV9 with TRBJ1-6; possibly TRBD1 for D (6 bases). This CDR3 is built from 16 residues. Germline CDR1 SGDLS, CDR2 YYNGEE. With 3 bases removed from V and 7 bases from J, the gap between germline ends came to 17 bases. The CDR3 here is CASSEGPDSKNSPLHF. CDR3 nucleotide sequence: TGTGCCAGCAGCGAAGGACCGGACAGCAAAAATTCACCCCTCCACTTT.

The chain couples TRBV2 to TRBJ2-2; TRBD2 agrees at 8 bases. Germline values: CDR1 SNHLY, CDR2 FYNNEI. The V segment lost 8 bases and the J segment 6 bases; nucleotides outside the gene matches: 5. The CDR3 length is 13 residues. CDR3 sequence (DNA): TGTGCCAGCCGGGACGGGAGGGCCGGGGAGCTGTTTTTT. Its translation is CASRDGRAGELFF.

This clone appeared once. The chain recombines TRBV6-5 with TRBJ1-3; 7 bases agree with TRBD1. Germline assignment: CDR1 MNHEY and CDR2 SVGAGI. The ends lost 0 bases at V and 2 bases at J; junction bases unmatched: 4. This CDR3 is built from 16 residues. CDR3 amino acids: CASSYSGQGAGNTIYF. The CDR3 DNA is TGTGCCAGCAGTTACTCGGGCCAGGGGGCTGGAAACACCATATATTTT.

In the case of this clone: Other DNA sequences in this specimen translate into the identical CDR3. The chain couples TRBV5-1 to TRBJ1-1; D ambiguous. The CDR3 is 14 residues long. V lost 4 bases and J 0 bases, leaving 10 bases between the germline ends. Germline-derived CDR1 and CDR2 are SGHRS and YFSETQ. In DNA form, the CDR3 reads TGCGCCAGCAGCCCCGGGGTTATGAACACTGAAGCTTTCTTT. This encodes CASSPGVMNTEAFF.

The chain recombines TRBV6-1 with TRBJ2-3; tentatively, D is TRBD2 (6 bases). The CDR3 is 16 amino acids. The germline V gene encodes CDR1 MNHNS and CDR2 SASEGT. V was cut by 2 bases and J by 3 bases, with 15 bases left in between. The CDR3 reads CASSEIQARGTDTQYF. The CDR3 coding sequence is TGTGCCAGCAGTGAAATACAGGCTCGGGGGACAGATACGCAGTATTTT.

This clone appeared once. The chain couples TRBV28 to TRBJ1-1; D is unresolved. V lost 1 base, J lost 1 base, and 7 bases lay in between. CDR3 length: 14 residues. The germline V gene has CDR1 MDHEN and CDR2 SYDVKM. The CDR3 loop is CASSLLRGNTEAFF. The DNA of the CDR3 is TGTGCCAGCAGTTTATTGCGGGGGAACACTGAAGCTTTCTTT.

The chain couples TRBV27 to TRBJ2-7; TRBD1 aligns across 7 bases. The junction had 5 bases not matched to a gene; V was cut back by 4 bases and J by 2 bases. Germline-derived CDR1 and CDR2 are MNHEY and SMNVEV (reference sequence). This CDR3 is built from 14 residues. The CDR3 loop reads CASSSGQVAYEQYF. CDR3 DNA sequence: TGTGCCAGCAGTTCCGGACAGGTTGCCTACGAGCAGTACTTC.

V is TRBV2 and J is TRBJ2-7, with D possibly matching TRBD2 (6 bases). V was trimmed by 3 bases and J by 3 bases, leaving 15 bases between them. This CDR3 contains 15 residues. CDR1 SNHLY and CDR2 FYNNEI come from the germline V gene. In nucleotides, the CDR3 is TGTGCCAGCAGTGACTCAGGCGGGACCTACTACGAGCAGTACTTC. Its translation: CASSDSGGTYYEQYF.

The rearrangement links TRBV19 to TRBJ2-5; maybe TRBD2 (6 bases). Looked up from germline, CDR1 is LNHDA and CDR2 is SQIVND (reference sequence). V dropped 0 bases and J dropped 5 bases, with 13 bases sitting between them. The CDR3 covers 15 residues. The CDR3 is CASSIDRERRETQYF. CDR3 coding DNA: TGTGCCAGTAGTATAGATCGGGAGCGACGGGAGACCCAGTACTTC. The complete variable domain, with remaining parts taken from reference TRBV19 and TRBJ2-5, reads DGGITQSPKYLFRKEGQNVTLSCEQNLNHDAMYWYRQDPGQGLRLIYYSQIVNDFQKGDIAEGYSVSREKKESFPLTVTSAQKNPTAFYLCASSIDRERRETQYFGPGTRLLVL.

The chain has TRBV5-1 and TRBJ2-3; 8 bases map to TRBD2. Germline CDR1 SGHRS, CDR2 YFSETQ. The CDR3 has 14 residues. V gave up 4 bases and J gave up 1 base; unmatched junction bases: 2. In nucleotides, the CDR3 is TGCGCCAGCAGCCGGGGGGGAGGCACAGATACGCAGTATTTT. Amino acids: CASSRGGGTDTQYF.

The V call is TRBV19, the J call TRBJ1-1; unclear D gene. This CDR3 region has 13 residues. Per germline, CDR1 LNHDA and CDR2 SQIVND (reference sequence). Trimming removed 5 bases from V and 1 base from J, with 8 bases in between. The CDR3 DNA reads as TGTGCCAGTAGTGGGCAAGCGAACACTGAAGCTTTCTTT. It translates to CASSGQANTEAFF.

For the CDR3, the DNA is TGCGCCAGCAGCTTGGGACAGGGAAGCCTGAACACCGGGGAGCTGTTTTTT. This codes for CASSLGQGSLNTGELFF. The chain carries TRBV5-1 and TRBJ2-2; 7 nucleotides align to TRBD1. The V and J ends lost 0 bases and 1 base, in that order; junction bases with no gene match: 6. The CDR3 sequence is 17 residues long. Germline values: CDR1 SGHRS, CDR2 YFSETQ.

The chain uses TRBV6-6 and TRBJ2-7, with D possibly TRBD2 on 6 matching bases. Germline V lookup: CDR1 MNHNY, CDR2 SVGAGI (reference sequence). The V end lost 6 bases, the J end lost 1 base, and 16 bases lay between the germline ends. This CDR3 has 15 residues. DNA of the CDR3: TGTGCCAGCAGCGATACTGGGGGGAGGTCCTACGAGCAGTACTTC. Its translation: CASSDTGGRSYEQYF.

The chain recombines TRBV5-4 with TRBJ1-6; TRBD1 is a possible D gene (6 bases). The V and J ends lost 0 bases and 9 bases respectively, with 19 bases between them. The CDR3 extends over 17 amino acids. Germline CDR1 is SGHNT and CDR2 is YYREEE (reference sequence). The CDR3, as DNA: TGTGCCAGCAGCTTGGTTCGTGGCGGGGGGCAAGGTTCACCCCTCCACTTT. Translating gives CASSLVRGGGQGSPLHF. The variable domain in full, with the rest retrieved from reference TRBV5-4 and TRBJ1-6, is ETGVTQSPTHLIKTRGQQVTLRCSSQSGHNTVSWYQQALGQGPQFIFQYYREEENGRGNFPPRFSGLQFPNYSSELNVNALELDDSALYLCASSLVRGGGQGSPLHFGNGTRLTVT.